Listed here are 13 T cell receptor beta chains from one sample, sequenced in a study of neoadjuvant anti-PD-1 for oral cavity cancer. TCRdb keeps only in-frame clones here, not all; method: immunoSEQ multiplex PCR. The data hold 35,000 to 40,000 clones, with around 40% observed a single time. This sample's time point: after neoadjuvant nivolumab, at surgical resection. The material sequenced was tumor tissue, taken after nivolumab (anti-PD-1) treatment. The receptors here all came from a person aged 35-79 years with oral cavity squamous cell carcinoma.

The rearrangement joins TRBV29-1 to TRBJ1-2; TRBD1 might be the D (6 bases). The germline V gene has CDR1 SQVTM and CDR2 ANQGSEA. The CDR3 is 13 residues long. Trimming pared 0 bases from V and 7 bases from J, leaving 12 bases between. The CDR3: CSVEDLGGAGYTF. The CDR3 bases are TGCAGCGTTGAAGATCTTGGGGGGGCTGGCTACACCTTC.

The genes are TRBV10-3 and TRBJ2-1; the D call may be TRBD1 or TRBD2 (5 bases each). CDR1 and CDR2 from the germline V gene are ENHRY and SYGVKD. V gave up 5 bases and J gave up 4 bases, with 12 bases separating them. CDR3 length: 14 residues. This CDR3 reads CAISLGTAYNEQFF. CDR3 coding DNA: TGTGCCATCAGTCTCGGGACGGCTTACAATGAGCAGTTCTTC.

The V and J genes are TRBV30 and TRBJ1-1, with unresolved D. Germline-derived CDR1 and CDR2 are GTSNPN and SVGIG (reference sequence). The length of the CDR3 is 11 residues. V dropped 3 bases and J dropped 3 bases, with 5 bases sitting between them. CDR3: CAWRGYTEAFF. In DNA form, the CDR3 reads TGTGCCTGGAGGGGGTACACTGAAGCTTTCTTT. Full variable domain (outside the CDR3, taken from reference TRBV30 and TRBJ1-1): SQTIHQWPATLVQPVGSPLSLECTVEGTSNPNLYWYRQAAGRGLQLLFYSVGIGQISSEVPQNLSASRPQDRQFILSSKKLLLSDSGFYLCAWRGYTEAFFGQGTRLTVV.

CDR3 in DNA: TGTGTTAGTGGGGCCTCCTTGGGGTACACTGAAGCTTTCTTT. This encodes CVSGASLGYTEAFF. The chain couples TRBV7-9 to TRBJ1-1, with a tentative D call TRBD1 (5 bases). Germline CDR1 and CDR2: SEHNR and FQNEAQ (reference sequence). This CDR3 comprises 14 residues.

This rearrangement joins TRBV27 to TRBJ1-5; 12 bases align to TRBD1. CDR3 length: 16 residues. The ends lost 1 base at V and 6 bases at J; junction bases unmatched: 4. Germline V gene lookup returns CDR1 MNHEY and CDR2 SMNVEV (reference sequence). This chain's CDR3 is CASSLFWDRGLQPQHF. The CDR3, as DNA: TGTGCCAGCAGTTTATTCTGGGACAGGGGGCTTCAGCCCCAGCATTTT.

This clone was detected only a few times. The genes are TRBV18 and TRBJ1-6, with TRBD1 matching over 8 bases. The germline V gene encodes CDR1 KGHSH and CDR2 LQKENI. Losses at the gene ends were 4 bases for V and 8 bases for J; bases not matched to a gene: 4. CDR3 length: 14 amino acids. In DNA, the CDR3 is TGTGCCAGCTCACTGCTGGACAGGGATTCACCCCTCCACTTT. Translation: CASSLLDRDSPLHF.

The chain has TRBV14 and TRBJ2-7; 8 bases map to TRBD2. V shed 4 bases and J 2 bases; nucleotides not matched to a gene: 4. CDR1 and CDR2 (germline): SGHDN, FVKESK. CDR3 length equals 14 residues. CDR3: CASSPRLATYEQYF. The CDR3 DNA sequence: TGTGCCAGCAGCCCGAGACTAGCGACCTACGAGCAGTACTTC.

The chain carries TRBV5-1 and TRBJ2-3; TRBD1 matches 8 bases. With V trimmed by 3 bases and J by 2 bases, 2 bases remained unmatched. The CDR3 covers 14 residues. Germline CDR1 reads SGHRS; CDR2 reads YFSETQ. The CDR3 DNA is TGCGCCAGCAGCTCGGACAGGGACACAGATACGCAGTATTTT. This sequence encodes CASSSDRDTDTQYF.

This clone was seen repeatedly, ten times or more. This CDR3 reads CASSDLLSYGYTF. As DNA, the CDR3 is TGTGCCAGCAGTGATCTACTTTCCTATGGCTACACCTTC. V gene TRBV2 combines with J gene TRBJ1-2; D gene uncertain. The CDR3 covers 13 residues. CDR1 is SNHLY and CDR2 is FYNNEI in the germline V gene. V gave up 3 bases and J gave up 4 bases, with 9 bases separating them. Full variable domain (remainder filled in from reference TRBV2 and TRBJ1-2): EPEVTQTPSHQVTQMGQEVILRCVPISNHLYFYWYRQILGQKVEFLVSFYNNEISEKSEIFDDQFSVERPDGSNFTLKIRSTKLEDSAMYFCASSDLLSYGYTFGSGTRLTVV.

The rearrangement joins TRBV27 to TRBJ2-7; a weak D match, TRBD1 (6 bases). The CDR3 runs 13 residues. The germline V and J ends were trimmed by 7 bases and 3 bases, with 13 bases remaining between them. Germline V gene data show CDR1 as MNHEY and CDR2 as SMNVEV (reference sequence). CDR3 DNA: TGTGCCAGCACCTACTCCAGGGGCTACGAGCAGTACTTC. It specifies CASTYSRGYEQYF.

V gene TRBV5-1 combines with J gene TRBJ2-2; 7 bases align to TRBD1. The CDR3 is 14 amino acids. V gave up 6 bases and J gave up 4 bases; unmatched junction bases: 6. Germline CDR1 is SGHRS and CDR2 is YFSETQ. CDR3 coding DNA: TGCGCCAGCACCGACGGGACAGTCACCGGGGAGCTGTTTTTT. Protein product: CASTDGTVTGELFF.

This chain connects TRBV29-1 to TRBJ2-7; tentative D call: TRBD2 (6 bases). The CDR3 loop spans 13 amino acids. Germline lookup yields CDR1 SQVTM and CDR2 ANQGSEA. V shed 6 bases and J shed 7 bases, with 19 bases lying between them. The CDR3 DNA reads as TGCAGCGTCGTCTCGACGGTCCGGGGGGAGCAGTACTTC. Residues: CSVVSTVRGEQYF.

This clone has a handful of counts. The chain is built from TRBV9 and TRBJ1-4; unclear D gene. The CDR3 is 13 amino acids. Germline assignment: CDR1 SGDLS and CDR2 YYNGEE. V was trimmed by 3 bases and J by 5 bases, leaving 8 bases between them. As DNA, the CDR3 is TGTGCCAGCAGCGGATGGGGAAATGAAAAACTGTTTTTT. It encodes CASSGWGNEKLFF.